These 2 T cell receptor beta chains originate from one sample sequenced in a study of cytomegalovirus exposure and HLA in healthy donors. Vbeta (60) and Jbeta (13) primers were used in the PCR. Sequencing used immunoSEQ multiplex PCR; TCRdb keeps in-frame clones, though not all of them. The table lists roughly 140,000 clones, around 80% of them singletons. Material for sequencing was PBMCs. The origin of the receptors is a man aged 40-50 years in good health and CMV-seronegative.

Comment on this clone: One junction end does not reproduce the germline sequence, and a read error may be involved. The chain has TRBV28 and TRBJ1-1, with 7 bases that match TRBD1. The CDR3 spans 15 residues. The V gene's germline CDR1 is MDHEN and CDR2 SYDVKM. The CDR3 sequence is CVSSATGELNTEAFF. CDR3 sequence (DNA): TGTGTCAGCAGTGCAACAGGGGAACTAAACACTGAAGCTTTCTTT. Supplemented by reference TRBV28 and TRBJ1-1, the full variable domain reads DVKVTQSSRYLVKRTGEKVFLECVQDMDHENMFWYRQDPGLGLRLIYFSYDVKMKEKGDIPEGYSVSREKKERFSLILESASTNQTSMYLCVSSATGELNTEAFFGQGTRLTVV.

The rearrangement links TRBV9 to TRBJ2-4, with a tentative D call TRBD2 (7 bases). V was cut by 3 bases and J by 8 bases, with 12 bases left in between. The germline CDR1 and CDR2 sequences are SGDLS and YYNGEE. The CDR3 loop spans 13 amino acids. The CDR3 sequence is CASSAGGLDIQYF. The CDR3 DNA reads TGTGCCAGCAGCGCCGGGGGGCTTGACATTCAGTACTTC.